A selection of T cell receptor beta chains follows, all from one sample in a study of T cells expressing NK-cell markers. With the 5' RACE reads reprocessed, TCRdb shows one record per CDR3 protein and no DNA. Seen in this sample are 400,000 to 450,000 distinct CDR3 sequences; the ten most common clones hold 7.3%. The sequencing sample was made of blood T cells: a sorted CD56 or NKG2C T cell subset, CD4+ or CD8+ T cells, or bulk PBMC T cells (not recorded which). All receptors come from a woman between 18 and 70 years old in good health. The CDR3 runs from the conserved cysteine through the conserved F or W.

V gene	CDR3 length	J gene	CDR3 protein
TRBV29-1	14	TRBJ1-6	CSVGSGEYNSPLHF
TRBV19	15	TRBJ1-6	CASRGNTGINSPLHF
TRBV18	15	TRBJ2-3	CASSPGTGGTDTQYF
TRBV5-1	15	TRBJ2-2	CASSSGTRDTGELFF
TRBV7-2	13	TRBJ2-5	CASSLGQVETQYF
TRBV9	16	TRBJ1-4	CASSAGPGPLGEKLFF
TRBV12-3/TRBV12-4	15	TRBJ2-7	CASSLGGAPFLEQYF
TRBV3-1	15	TRBJ2-6	CASSQHGAGANVLTF
TRBV7-2	15	TRBJ1-6	CASSLRPGANSPLHF
TRBV23-1	12	TRBJ2-1	CASSQLIDEQFF
TRBV2	16	TRBJ2-1	CASTVRLGTSYNEQFF
TRBV5-5	16	TRBJ1-1	CASSLGRRYMNTEAFF
TRBV5-1	14	TRBJ2-5	CASSSPTGKETQYF
TRBV9	11	TRBJ1-1	CASPGNTEAFF
TRBV20-1	16	TRBJ1-5	CSARDGTRGANQPQHF
TRBV5-1	13	TRBJ2-7	CASSLERNYEQYF